This T cell receptor (beta chain) was obtained from a study of T cell responses to AZD1222 COVID-19 vaccine. Only in-frame clones appear in the TCRdb table, and some are missing; sequencing was by immunoSEQ multiplex PCR. The table records about 120,000 clones, almost 90% of them present only once. Germline V gene data show CDR1 as LGHDT and CDR2 as YNNKEL (reference sequence). The CDR3 contains 16 residues. Trimming took off 4 bases at V and 2 bases at J, with 17 bases between the two ends. The chain uses TRBV3-1 (or the pseudogene TRBV3-2) and TRBJ1-2, with D tentatively TRBD1 (5 bases). This receptor was identified in an adult in good health. The sequencing here drew on peripheral blood, taken on day 0 of AZD1222 vaccination. CDR3 DNA: TGTGCCAGCAGCCTTAGACAGATTAGGGTCAACTATGGCTACACCTTC. As protein: CASSLRQIRVNYGYTF.